This record concerns one T cell receptor beta chain sequence. Time point in this sample: newly diagnosed GD, antithyroid drugs for less than 3 months. RNA isolated from PBMCs was used to make the TCR library. V lost 1 base and J lost 3, with 9 bases in between. CDR1 and CDR2 from the germline V gene are SEHNR and FQNEAQ (reference sequence). This CDR3 contains 14 residues. This sample stems from a study of regulatory T cells in long-lasting Graves disease. TCR beta libraries were built with iRepertoire HTBI primers and Arm-PCR of CDR3 regions. TCRdb reprocessed the multiplex PCR reads via MiXCR and lists one record per CDR3 protein. The repertoire holds more than 450,000 distinct CDR3 sequences, with 12% as singletons. Another study also made use of these data, one on T cells in Graves' hyperthyroidism and ophthalmopathy.

The V gene is TRBV7-9, the J gene TRBJ1-1; D is unresolved. The material was peripheral blood mononuclear cells (PBMCs), obtained at new diagnosis, from a patient treated with antithyroid drugs. The clonotype was recovered from a woman under 40 with Graves disease. Here the CDR3 DNA reads TGTGCCAGCAGCTTAGTTTCACCAGACACTGAAGCTTTCTTT. Translated, it gives CASSLVSPDTEAFF.